Presented here are 18 T cell receptor beta chains from one specimen sequenced in a study of cytomegalovirus exposure and HLA in healthy donors. The repertoire was sequenced with immunoSEQ multiplex PCR; TCRdb's copy has only in-frame clones and lacks some. Among 330,000 or so clones listed, 70% to 90% were seen once. The sequenced sample consisted of PBMCs. These TCRs come from a woman between 18 and 29 years old in good health and CMV-seronegative.

V usage is TRBV11-3 and J usage is TRBJ2-1; D gene unclear. This CDR3 comprises 15 residues. Germline V CDR1 and CDR2: SGHNT, YENEEA. The V end lost 6 bases, the J end lost 4 bases, and 16 bases lay between the germline ends. CDR3 protein: CASRLDGSPYNEQFF. CDR3 bases: TGTGCCAGCAGGCTAGATGGATCACCTTACAATGAGCAGTTCTTC.

The V and J genes are TRBV7-2 and TRBJ2-7; D might be TRBD2 (6 bases). V was shortened by 3 bases and J by 3 bases, with 12 bases between the two germline ends. The CDR3 extends over 14 amino acids. Germline V gene data show CDR1 as SGHTA and CDR2 as FQGNSA. The CDR3: CASSFIGGNYEQYF. The DNA of the CDR3 is TGTGCCAGCAGCTTTATTGGGGGGAACTACGAGCAGTACTTC.

The rearrangement joins TRBV18 to TRBJ1-1; 8 bases line up with TRBD1. CDR3 size: 12 residues. V shed 3 bases and J 8 bases; nucleotides not matched to a gene: 2. The germline V gene has CDR1 KGHSH and CDR2 LQKENI. This CDR3 reads CASSPDRAEAFF. CDR3 nucleotides: TGTGCCAGCTCACCGGACAGGGCGGAAGCTTTCTTT.

The V and J genes are TRBV5-1 and TRBJ1-3; TRBD1 is a possible D gene (6 bases). V was cut by 1 base and J by 1 base, with 12 bases left in between. Germline assignment: CDR1 SGHRS and CDR2 YFSETQ. This CDR3 spans 16 amino acids. CDR3 DNA sequence: TGCGCCAGCAGCTTGTCAGGGGCCGATTCTGGAAACACCATATATTTT. Protein: CASSLSGADSGNTIYF. The complete variable domain, with remaining parts taken from reference TRBV5-1 and TRBJ1-3, reads KAGVTQTPRYLIKTRGQQVTLSCSPISGHRSVSWYQQTPGQGLQFLFEYFSETQRNKGNFPGRFSGRQFSNSRSEMNVSTLELGDSALYLCASSLSGADSGNTIYFGEGSWLTVV.

The V and J genes are TRBV5-4 and TRBJ2-2; D perhaps matches TRBD1 (6 bases). This CDR3 is built from 16 residues. The germline V and J ends were trimmed by 0 bases and 5 bases, with 14 bases remaining between them. Germline V CDR1 and CDR2: SGHNT, YYREEE (reference sequence). The CDR3 here is CASSLGGPPGTGELFF. The CDR3 coding sequence is TGTGCCAGCAGCTTGGGGGGGCCCCCTGGGACCGGGGAGCTGTTTTTT.

The count of this clone is one. The rearrangement joins TRBV4-2 to TRBJ2-6, with unresolved D. Germline V gene lookup returns CDR1 LGHNA and CDR2 YNFKEQ. This CDR3 has 16 residues. Trimming left V 0 bases short and J 0 bases short, with 6 bases between. The CDR3 DNA reads as TGTGCCAGCAGCCAAGATCCGGTCTCTGGGGCCAACGTCCTGACTTTC. Translating gives CASSQDPVSGANVLTF.

The chain joins TRBV7-2 to TRBJ1-3; 10 nucleotides match TRBD1. From germline, CDR1 is SGHTA and CDR2 FQGNSA. V shed 8 bases, J shed 7 bases, and the junction held 11 bases outside the gene matches. This CDR3 has 15 amino acids. CDR3 loop: CASDYSGTGVNTIYF. The CDR3 DNA reads as TGTGCCAGCGACTATAGCGGGACAGGGGTGAACACCATATATTTT. Together with reference TRBV7-2 and TRBJ1-3, the CDR3 gives the full variable domain: GAGVSQSPSNKVTEKGKDVELRCDPISGHTALYWYRQSLGQGLEFLIYFQGNSAPDKSGLPSDRFSAERTGGSVSTLTIQRTQQEDSAVYLCASDYSGTGVNTIYFGEGSWLTVV.

The V and J genes are TRBV7-2 and TRBJ2-3; 11 nucleotides match TRBD2. Trimming took 6 bases from V and 7 from J; bases not matched to a gene: 6. The CDR3 is 14 amino acids. CDR1 is SGHTA and CDR2 is FQGNSA in the germline V gene. The DNA of the CDR3 is TGTGCCAGCAGTTTGGGACTAGCGGAGTATACGCAGTATTTT. The encoded protein is CASSLGLAEYTQYF.

In this sample, this clone turned up once. The J gene is TRBJ1-5, the V gene TRBV19, with D tentatively TRBD1 (6 bases). CDR1 and CDR2 (germline): LNHDA, SQIVND (reference sequence). V was pared by 4 bases and J by 7 bases, with 23 bases between. The CDR3 covers 17 residues. The CDR3 region has the DNA TGTGCCAGTAGTAAGCAGGGGAGTATAACGCAAGGACAGCCCCAGCATTTT. The encoded protein is CASSKQGSITQGQPQHF.

This chain joins TRBV9 and TRBJ2-1; the match to TRBD2 covers 9 bases. CDR1 SGDLS and CDR2 YYNGEE come from the germline V gene. With V trimmed by 3 bases and J by 9 bases, 10 bases remained unmatched. The length of the CDR3 is 15 residues. CDR3 region: CASSGRDSAGGEQFF. In nucleotides, the CDR3 is TGTGCCAGCAGCGGACGGGACTCAGCGGGAGGTGAGCAGTTCTTC.

The chain uses TRBV5-6 and TRBJ2-3; 13 bases are a match to TRBD2. The CDR3 spans 18 residues. V gave up 4 bases and J gave up 1 base; unmatched junction bases: 9. CDR1 and CDR2 from the germline V gene are SGHDT and YYEEEE. For the CDR3, the DNA is TGTGCCAGCAGCGGGGCGCTACTAGCGGGAGGGGGCACAGATACGCAGTATTTT. Residues: CASSGALLAGGGTDTQYF.

The chain carries TRBV5-4 and TRBJ2-3; 9 bases match TRBD1. Germline-derived CDR1 and CDR2 are SGHNT and YYREEE (reference sequence). This CDR3 is built from 16 residues. With 0 bases clipped from V and 5 bases from J, the junction kept 7 bases outside the gene matches. The CDR3 DNA reads TGTGCCAGCAGCTTGGACCCGGGACAGGGCGTAGATACGCAGTATTTT. Its protein product is CASSLDPGQGVDTQYF. The variable domain in full, with the rest retrieved from reference TRBV5-4 and TRBJ2-3, is ETGVTQSPTHLIKTRGQQVTLRCSSQSGHNTVSWYQQALGQGPQFIFQYYREEENGRGNFPPRFSGLQFPNYSSELNVNALELDDSALYLCASSLDPGQGVDTQYFGPGTRLTVL.

The chain couples TRBV10-3 to TRBJ1-3; D not certain. With 8 bases removed from V and 1 base from J, the gap between germline ends came to 9 bases. CDR1 ENHRY and CDR2 SYGVKD come from the germline V gene. This CDR3 spans 13 amino acids. The CDR3 region has the DNA TGTGCCATCCAGGTGGAATCTGGAAACACCATATATTTT. Translating it yields CAIQVESGNTIYF.

The V call is TRBV9, the J call TRBJ1-1; no firm D call. CDR1 is SGDLS and CDR2 is YYNGEE in the germline V gene. V was cut by 0 bases and J by 10 bases, with 16 bases left in between. There are 14 residues in the CDR3. CDR3 in DNA: TGTGCCAGCAGCGTAGATGATCGGGATTTGAGAGCTTTCTTT. It translates to CASSVDDRDLRAFF.

This clone has just one count. The V gene is TRBV19, the J gene TRBJ1-2, with 7 bases aligning to TRBD1. CDR3 size: 12 residues. Germline CDR1 reads LNHDA; CDR2 reads SQIVND (reference sequence). J lost 4 bases, V lost 10 bases, and 6 bases had no gene match. The CDR3 DNA reads TGTGCCACCGCGACAGGGCCCTATGGCTACACCTTC. Translation gives CATATGPYGYTF.

The J gene is TRBJ2-5, the V gene TRBV5-1; a weak D match, TRBD2 (6 bases). Germline lookup yields CDR1 SGHRS and CDR2 YFSETQ. V lost 4 bases and J lost 1, with 17 bases in between. The CDR3 is made up of 16 amino acids. CDR3 loop: CASSREPESPQETQYF. The DNA for the CDR3 is TGCGCCAGCAGCCGGGAGCCGGAAAGTCCCCAAGAGACCCAGTACTTC.

V and J are TRBV5-4 and TRBJ2-1; 8 bases match TRBD1. This CDR3 comprises 14 residues. CDR1 is SGHNT and CDR2 is YYREEE in the germline V gene (reference sequence). Trimming cost V 1 base and J 8 bases; bases outside gene matches: 5. CDR3 protein: CASSLRQGKDEQFF. CDR3 DNA sequence: TGTGCCAGCAGCTTGAGACAGGGGAAGGATGAGCAGTTCTTC.

The genes are TRBV28 and TRBJ1-2, with D possibly matching TRBD1 (6 bases). Trimming removed 1 base from V and 0 bases from J, with 9 bases in between. Per the germline V gene, CDR1 is MDHEN and CDR2 is SYDVKM. This CDR3 is built from 15 residues. The CDR3 spells CASSLSDSPNYGYTF. Written as DNA, the CDR3 is TGTGCCAGCAGTTTATCGGACAGCCCTAACTATGGCTACACCTTC.